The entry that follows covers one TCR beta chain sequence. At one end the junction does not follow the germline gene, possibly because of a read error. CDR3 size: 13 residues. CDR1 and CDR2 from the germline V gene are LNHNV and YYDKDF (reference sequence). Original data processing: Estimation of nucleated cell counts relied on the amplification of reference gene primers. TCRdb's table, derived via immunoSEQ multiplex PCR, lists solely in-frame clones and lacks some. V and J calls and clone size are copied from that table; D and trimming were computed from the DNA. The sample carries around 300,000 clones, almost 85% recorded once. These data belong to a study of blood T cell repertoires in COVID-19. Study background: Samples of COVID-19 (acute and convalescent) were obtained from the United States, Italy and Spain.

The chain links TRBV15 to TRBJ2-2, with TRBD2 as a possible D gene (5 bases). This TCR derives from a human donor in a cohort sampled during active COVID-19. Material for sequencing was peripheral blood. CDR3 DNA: TGTGCCACCGCCCCGGGGAACCCCGGGGAGCTGTTTTTT. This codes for CATAPGNPGELFF.